The T cell receptor (beta chain) described here comes from a study of blood T cell repertoires in COVID-19 (dated by TCRdb to the early 2020s). Looking at the study overall: Samples covering the acute and convalescent phases of COVID-19 were provided by collaborators in the United States, Italy and Spain. The prospective study material was composed of cDNA or gDNA derived from T cells, B-cell-depleted T cells, or PBMCs. The repertoires were released in a freely available public database intended as a resource for research on the immune response to SARS-CoV-2. Subjects who had been exposed to COVID-19, were actively infected with it, or had recovered from it provided the deeply sampled blood TCRbeta repertoires that made up the dataset. The sample metadata nearly always contained a de-identified subject ID, COVID-19 status, age in years and sex. Where HLA class I and class II types were available, the types were taken from metadata supplied by the sample provider, not from assay-based typing. The samples were drawn from two sources: the first 160 participants of the ongoing ImmuneRACE study, and 1,200 or so subjects contributed by 6 global collaborators. The paper's findings and limits, for the study overall: Clinical and demographic metadata were provided uncurated, with the amount varying by source and participant.

In the prospective study, participants were about 18 to 100 years old, resided in about two dozen geographic areas of the United States, and were enrolled through a virtual design. In the prospective study, cohorts were assigned on the basis of participant-reported clinical history obtained from a screening survey and a study questionnaire. Exposed participants were defined as having been in contact with someone with a PCR-confirmed or clinician-diagnosed COVID-19 case within 2 weeks of study entry. In the prospective study, whole blood, serum and a nasopharyngeal or oropharyngeal swab were collected from each participant by mobile phlebotomists. Over an approximately 2-month period, participants in the prospective study had the option of providing additional blood draws and questionnaires. Blood samples from the prospective study were shipped frozen or at room temperature prior to DNA extraction.

TCRbeta CDR3 regions were amplified from genomic DNA using the immunoSEQ Assay, a bias-controlled multiplex PCR. Processing in the source paper ran as follows. Nucleated cell counts per sample were estimated from amplification of reference gene primers within the assay. Sequence reads were collapsed and filtered to measure the absolute abundance of every unique TCRbeta CDR3 rearrangement. For each sample, productive Simpson clonality was calculated as the square root of Simpson's diversity index over productive rearrangements. TCRdb provides this immuneACCESS table in a form limited to in-frame rearrangements. Some clones are lacking; in checked studies, under half of them reflect an unresolved V gene, and why the rest are absent is not known. V and J calls and clone size come straight from that table; D and trimming were deduced from the DNA. The sample yields approximately 310,000 clones; roughly 85% were counted once. The ten largest clones represent 1.9% of the sample.

A note on this clone: The antigen it binds to is not known. Nothing much larger sits one base from this clone, and base qualities are not available.

V trim: 1 base; J trim: 2 bases; unmatched bases: 3. CDR1 is given as LNHDA and CDR2 as SQIVND, both from the germline V gene (reference sequence). Measured from the cysteine to the phenylalanine, the CDR3 is 15 residues long. CDR3 DNA is the only sequence kept; it has 45 bases, read in frame from the first base. This TCR derives from a woman aged 25 to 39 who had been exposed to COVID-19. The sample comprised PBMCs or T cells enriched from blood (not recorded which). The V and J genes are TRBV19 and TRBJ1-2; the junction holds 8 bases that match TRBD1. The CDR3 region: CASSIVGTGNYGYTF. The sequenced DNA is TGTGCCAGTAGTATAGTTGGGACAGGCAACTATGGCTACACCTTC.